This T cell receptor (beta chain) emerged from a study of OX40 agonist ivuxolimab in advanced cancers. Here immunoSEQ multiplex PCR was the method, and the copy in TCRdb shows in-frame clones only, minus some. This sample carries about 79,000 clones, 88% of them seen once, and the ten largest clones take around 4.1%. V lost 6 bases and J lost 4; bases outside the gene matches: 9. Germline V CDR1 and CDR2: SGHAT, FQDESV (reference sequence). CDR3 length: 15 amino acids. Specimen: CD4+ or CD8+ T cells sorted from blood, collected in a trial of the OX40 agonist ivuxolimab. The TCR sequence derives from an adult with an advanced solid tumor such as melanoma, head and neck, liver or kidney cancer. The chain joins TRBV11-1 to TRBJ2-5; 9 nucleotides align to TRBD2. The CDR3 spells CASRPTLAGGETQYF. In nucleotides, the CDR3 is TGTGCCAGCAGACCTACACTAGCGGGTGGAGAGACCCAGTACTTC.